Sequencing of this T cell receptor (beta chain) was carried out in a study of cytomegalovirus exposure and HLA in healthy donors. Study in general: HLA-typed donors were the source of some 85 million unique TCRs, which an early data release held. Study-wide points: Altogether, 160 or so TCR beta chains were recorded as cytomegalovirus-associated. Sequence variants that were highly shared formed a cluster that was likely a sequencing artifact.

This CDR3 contains 15 residues. V trimming: 5 bases; J trimming: 5 bases; junction bases outside the gene matches: 4. Germline V CDR1 and CDR2: SGHDN, FVKESK. As for this clone: Its antigen is still unknown.

This PCR relied on a set of 60 Vbeta primers and 13 Jbeta primers. Per the original data handling: The count from a later analysis was about 80 million unique TCR beta chains, roughly 11 million of them shared. The repertoire was sequenced with immunoSEQ multiplex PCR; TCRdb's copy has only in-frame clones and lacks some. The D gene and trimming were derived from the DNA, and the V and J assignments and clone size from that table. The data contain 200,000 to 250,000 clones, roughly 84% of them singletons. The TCR was taken from a human donor in good health. The chain uses TRBV14 and TRBJ2-5, with 14 bases identical to TRBD2. The sample comprised PBMCs. The CDR3 region has the DNA TGTGCCAGCAGCGACGGGACTAGCGGGAGTGAGACCCAGTACTTC. Its protein product is CASSDGTSGSETQYF.